These 18 T cell receptor beta chains originate from one sample sequenced in a study of blood T cells in healthy people across ages. PCR was performed a second time for about 7 to 11 cycles using a sample-barcoded 5' primer and a J-beta primer mix. TCRdb re-analysed the 5' RACE reads in MiXCR, keeping a single row per CDR3 protein. The top ten clones hold under 4.5% of a sample with approximately 800,000 distinct CDR3 sequences, around 25% of them seen once. These data also formed part of another study, on T cells of mothers and their children.

The source material was blood. The source of these receptors is a boy aged 10-17 years in good health.

The chain combines TRBV29-1 with TRBJ1-2, with D possibly being TRBD1 (6 bases). V was clipped by 0 bases and J by 2 bases, with 16 bases between them. This CDR3 comprises 16 residues. Germline V gene data show CDR1 as SQVTM and CDR2 as ANQGSEA. The CDR3 DNA is TGCAGCGTTGAAGATCCTACCGAAACAGGGAACTATGGCTACACCTTC. Translating gives CSVEDPTETGNYGYTF.

This clonotype was counted only a few times. This sequence joins TRBV12-3 or TRBV12-4 and TRBJ2-1; 8 bases line up with TRBD2. The better agreement between TRBJ2-7 and the DNA end casts doubt on the J call. This CDR3 region has 13 residues. CDR3 coding DNA: TGTGCCAGCAGTCTCCCCGGGGGGGCCGAGCAGTACTTC. This gives the protein CASSLPGGAEQYF.

The gene calls are TRBV29-1 and TRBJ2-7, with D unresolved. Looked up from germline, CDR1 is SQVTM and CDR2 is ANQGSEA. The V and J ends lost 0 bases and 5 bases respectively, with 8 bases between them. The CDR3 covers 12 residues. The DNA for the CDR3 is TGCAGCGTTGAAGACAGTTATAACGAGCAGTACTTC. Encoded protein: CSVEDSYNEQYF.

In this sample, this clonotype turned up many times. The genes are TRBV7-2 and TRBJ1-1; tentatively, D is TRBD1 (5 bases). CDR1 SGHTA and CDR2 FQGNSA come from the germline V gene. V shed 3 bases and J shed 1 base, with 6 bases lying between them. The CDR3 has 13 amino acids. This chain's CDR3 is CASSFRGNTEAFF. CDR3 coding DNA: TGTGCCAGCAGCTTTAGGGGGAACACTGAAGCTTTCTTT.

This clonotype showed up just a few times. This sequence joins TRBV7-9 and TRBJ2-5; 9 positions match TRBD1. Trimming cost V 4 bases and J 8 bases; bases outside gene matches: 17. Germline V gene data show CDR1 as SEHNR and CDR2 as FQNEAQ (reference sequence). The length of the CDR3 is 17 residues. CDR3 sequence reads: CASSSTLSTGGPDTQYF. The CDR3 nucleotides are TGTGCCAGCAGCTCTACCCTATCTACAGGGGGCCCCGATACCCAGTACTTC.

The rearrangement links TRBV10-3 to TRBJ1-6; D gene unclear. The germline V gene encodes CDR1 ENHRY and CDR2 SYGVKD. Trimming pared 0 bases from V and 11 bases from J, leaving 17 bases between. The CDR3 runs to 16 residues. CDR3 nucleotide sequence: TGTGCCATCAGTGAGTCGAATTCTCAGGTTACGACACCCCTCCACTTT. Translated, it gives CAISESNSQVTTPLHF.

The chain has TRBV6-1 and TRBJ1-2, with TRBD1 matching 8 bases. Per germline, CDR1 MNHNS and CDR2 SASEGT. CDR3 length equals 15 residues. Trimming removed 2 bases from V and 1 base from J; junction bases left unmatched: 3. Written as DNA, the CDR3 is TGTGCCAGCAGTGAACAGGGGGCGGGTAACTATGGCTACACCTTC. Protein sequence: CASSEQGAGNYGYTF.

The chain joins TRBV20-1 to TRBJ2-3; 7 nucleotides line up with TRBD1. The CDR3 is 14 amino acids. In germline, CDR1 is DFQATT, CDR2 SNEGSKA (reference sequence). Losses at the gene ends were 5 bases for V and 4 bases for J; bases not matched to a gene: 9. For the CDR3, the DNA is TGCAGTGCTGAGGGACAGTTGGACTCAGATACGCAGTATTTT. It specifies CSAEGQLDSDTQYF.

This chain links TRBV5-1 with TRBJ2-5; TRBD1 matches 9 bases. The J call may be wrong; the DNA end is better matched by TRBJ2-7. Germline V gene lookup returns CDR1 SGHRS and CDR2 YFSETQ. CDR3 length equals 12 residues. The CDR3 region has the DNA TGCGCCAGCAGAACAGGGGGCAACGAGCAGTACTTC. Its translation: CASRTGGNEQYF.

This clonotype was counted between two and nine times. This rearrangement joins TRBV20-1 to TRBJ2-5, with TRBD2 matching over 10 bases. TRBJ2-1 explains the end of the DNA better; the J call may be wrong. The CDR3 contains 15 residues. CDR1 is DFQATT and CDR2 is SNEGSKA in the germline V gene (reference sequence). The chain's CDR3 is CSARGGLADYNEQFF. In nucleotides, the CDR3 is TGCAGTGCTAGAGGAGGACTAGCGGACTACAATGAGCAGTTCTTC.

V gene TRBV29-1 combines with J gene TRBJ2-1; TRBD2 matches 14 bases. Germline V gene sequence: CDR1 SQVTM, CDR2 ANQGSEA. This CDR3 spans 15 amino acids. V dropped 4 bases and J dropped 3; count of bases not matched to a gene: 2. CDR3 region: CSVVGTSGGYNEQFF. The CDR3 DNA reads as TGCAGCGTTGTCGGGACTAGCGGGGGCTACAATGAGCAGTTCTTC.

This chain links TRBV5-5 with TRBJ2-2, with D possibly matching TRBD1 (6 bases). Germline V gives CDR1 SGHKS, CDR2 YYEKEE (reference sequence). This CDR3 contains 15 residues. Trimming removed 3 bases at V and 4 bases at J, with 13 bases between. CDR3 coding DNA: TGTGCCAGCAGCTCCTCTCTGGGGGCCACCGGGGAGCTGTTTTTT. Amino acid sequence: CASSSSLGATGELFF.

At least ten counts were recorded for this clonotype. The V gene is TRBV6-1, the J gene TRBJ2-7; TRBD2 is a possible D gene (5 bases). The V end lost 1 base, the J end lost 0 bases, and 10 bases lay between the germline ends. The CDR3 extends over 15 amino acids. CDR1 is MNHNS and CDR2 is SASEGT in the germline V gene. The CDR3 region is CASSEDPGNSYEQYF. The CDR3 DNA sequence: TGTGCCAGCAGTGAAGATCCGGGGAACTCCTACGAGCAGTACTTC.

The CDR3 region has the DNA TGCAGCGTTGGACTAGCGGGAAACGAGCAGTACTTC. It codes for CSVGLAGNEQYF. The genes are TRBV29-1 and TRBJ2-7, with TRBD2 matching over 11 bases. Germline loops: CDR1 SQVTM, CDR2 ANQGSEA. The CDR3 is made up of 12 amino acids. V was pared by 4 bases and J by 5 bases, with 1 base of the junction left unmatched.

V usage is TRBV6-6 and J usage is TRBJ2-1, with D hard to call. Germline-derived CDR1 and CDR2 are MNHNY and SVGAGI (reference sequence). V dropped 0 bases and J dropped 0 bases, with 6 bases sitting between them. The CDR3 length is 15 residues. Written as DNA, the CDR3 is TGTGCCAGCAGTTACTCTACCTACTCCTACAATGAGCAGTTCTTC. This codes for CASSYSTYSYNEQFF.

This chain connects TRBV7-3 to TRBJ2-1, with D possibly matching TRBD1 (5 bases). The germline CDR1 and CDR2 sequences are SGHTA and FQGTGA. The V gene lost 4 bases and the J gene lost 4 bases, with 8 bases spanning the gap. This CDR3 has 13 amino acids. CDR3 sequence (DNA): TGTGCCAGCAGCTACAGGCCGTACAATGAGCAGTTCTTC. Translation: CASSYRPYNEQFF. Combining the CDR3 with reference TRBV7-3 and TRBJ2-1 gives the whole variable domain GAGVSQTPSNKVTEKGKYVELRCDPISGHTALYWYRQSLGQGPEFLIYFQGTGAADDSGLPNDRFFAVRPEGSVSTLKIQRTERGDSAVYLCASSYRPYNEQFFGPGTRLTVL.

This clonotype has more than one count but fewer than ten. This chain joins TRBV4-3 and TRBJ2-1, with 9 bases lining up with TRBD2. The J segment lost 5 bases and the V segment lost 0 bases, leaving 2 bases of the junction unmatched. The CDR3 is 15 residues long. Germline V CDR1 and CDR2: LGHNA, YSLEER. The chain's CDR3 is CASSQDRLADNEQFF. Here the CDR3 DNA reads TGCGCCAGCAGCCAAGATCGACTAGCGGACAATGAGCAGTTCTTC.

This clonotype was detected only a few times. The rearrangement links TRBV28 to TRBJ2-3, with D maybe TRBD2 (5 bases). The germline gives CDR1 MDHEN, CDR2 SYDVKM. V was cut by 0 bases and J by 4 bases, with 17 bases left in between. This CDR3 is built from 17 residues. The CDR3 protein is CASSLWPGVPESDTQYF. The CDR3 DNA reads TGTGCCAGCAGTTTATGGCCCGGGGTCCCCGAATCAGATACGCAGTATTTT.